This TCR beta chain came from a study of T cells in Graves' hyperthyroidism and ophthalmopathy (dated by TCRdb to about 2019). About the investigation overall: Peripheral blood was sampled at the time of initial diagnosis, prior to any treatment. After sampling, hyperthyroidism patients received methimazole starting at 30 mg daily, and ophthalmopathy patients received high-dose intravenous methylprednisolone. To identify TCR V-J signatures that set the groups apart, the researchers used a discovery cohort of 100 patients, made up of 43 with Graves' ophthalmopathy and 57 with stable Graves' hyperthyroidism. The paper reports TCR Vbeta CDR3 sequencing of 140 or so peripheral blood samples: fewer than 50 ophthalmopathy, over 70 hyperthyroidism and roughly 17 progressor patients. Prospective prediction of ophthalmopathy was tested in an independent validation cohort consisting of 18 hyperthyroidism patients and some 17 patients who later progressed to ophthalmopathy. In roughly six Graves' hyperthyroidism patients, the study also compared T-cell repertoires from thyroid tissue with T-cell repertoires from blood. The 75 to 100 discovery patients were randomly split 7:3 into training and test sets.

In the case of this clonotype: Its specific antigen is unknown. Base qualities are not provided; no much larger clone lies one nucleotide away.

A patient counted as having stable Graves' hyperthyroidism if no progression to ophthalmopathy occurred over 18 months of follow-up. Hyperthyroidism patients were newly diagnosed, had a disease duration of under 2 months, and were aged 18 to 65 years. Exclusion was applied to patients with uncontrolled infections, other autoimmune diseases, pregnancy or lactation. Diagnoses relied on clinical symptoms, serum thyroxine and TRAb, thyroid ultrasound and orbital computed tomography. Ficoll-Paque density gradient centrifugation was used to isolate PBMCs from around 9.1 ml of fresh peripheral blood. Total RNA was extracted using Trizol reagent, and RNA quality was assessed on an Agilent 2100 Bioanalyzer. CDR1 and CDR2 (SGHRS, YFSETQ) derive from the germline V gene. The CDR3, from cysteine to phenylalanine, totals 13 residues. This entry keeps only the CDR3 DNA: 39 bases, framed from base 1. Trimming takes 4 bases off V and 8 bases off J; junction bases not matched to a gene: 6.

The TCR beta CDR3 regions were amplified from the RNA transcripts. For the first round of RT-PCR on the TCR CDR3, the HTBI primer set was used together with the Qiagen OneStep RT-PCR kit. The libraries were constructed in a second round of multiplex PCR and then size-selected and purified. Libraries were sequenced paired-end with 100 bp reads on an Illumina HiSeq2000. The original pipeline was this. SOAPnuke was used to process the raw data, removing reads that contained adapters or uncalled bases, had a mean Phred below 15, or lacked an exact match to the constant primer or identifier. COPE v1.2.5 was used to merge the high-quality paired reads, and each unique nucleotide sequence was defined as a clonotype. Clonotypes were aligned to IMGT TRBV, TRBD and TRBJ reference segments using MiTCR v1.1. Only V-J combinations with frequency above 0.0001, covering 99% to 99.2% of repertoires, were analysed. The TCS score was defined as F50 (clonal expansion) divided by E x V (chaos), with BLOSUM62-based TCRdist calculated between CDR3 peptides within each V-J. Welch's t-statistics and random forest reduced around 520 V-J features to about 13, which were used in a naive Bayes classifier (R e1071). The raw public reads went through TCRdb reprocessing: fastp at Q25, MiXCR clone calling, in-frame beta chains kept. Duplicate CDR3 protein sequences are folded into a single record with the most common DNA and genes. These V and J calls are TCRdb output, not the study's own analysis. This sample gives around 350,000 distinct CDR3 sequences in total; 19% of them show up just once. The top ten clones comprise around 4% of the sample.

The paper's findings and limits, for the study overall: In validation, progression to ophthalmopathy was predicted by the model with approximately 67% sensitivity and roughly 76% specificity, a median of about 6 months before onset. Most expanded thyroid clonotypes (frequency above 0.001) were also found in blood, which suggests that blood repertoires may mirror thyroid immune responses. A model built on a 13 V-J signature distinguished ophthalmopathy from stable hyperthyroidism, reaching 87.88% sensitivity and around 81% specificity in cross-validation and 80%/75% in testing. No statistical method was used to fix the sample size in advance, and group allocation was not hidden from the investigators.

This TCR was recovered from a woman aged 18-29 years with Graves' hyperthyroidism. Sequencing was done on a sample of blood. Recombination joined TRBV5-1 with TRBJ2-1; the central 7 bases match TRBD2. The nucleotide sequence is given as TGCGCCAGCAGCCCAGGACTAGTAGATGAGCAGTTCTTC. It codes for CASSPGLVDEQFF.